These T cell receptor beta chains were read from a single sample in a study of cytomegalovirus exposure and HLA in healthy donors. Some clones are missing from TCRdb's copy, which holds only in-frame ones; the method was immunoSEQ multiplex PCR. The sample shows some 150,000 clones, around 80% of them seen only once. Input material: PBMCs. These receptor sequences come from a man aged 40-55 years in good health and CMV-seronegative. Both conserved end residues are part of each CDR3. A D gene is named only where the DNA matches it firmly. Clone size, where shown, is once, few, many, or a class for clones that have expanded.

clone size | J gene | V gene | D gene | CDR3 DNA | CDR3 protein
NA | TRBJ2-7 | TRBV4-3 | NA | TGCGCCAGCAGCCGACAGGCTGGCCCCTACGAGCAGTACTTC | CASSRQAGPYEQYF
NA | TRBJ2-7 | TRBV5-4 | NA | TGTGCCAGCAGCTTGAACGCAGGGTACGAGCAGTACTTC | CASSLNAGYEQYF
NA | TRBJ2-7 | TRBV28 | NA | TGTGCCAGCAGCCTACTCATGAGGTTTTACGAGCAGTACTTC | CASSLLMRFYEQYF
NA | TRBJ1-2 | TRBV7-2 | NA | TGTGCCAGCAGCTTGGAGTCCTATGGCTACACCTTC | CASSLESYGYTF
once | TRBJ2-5 | TRBV5-4 | NA | TGTGCCAGCAGCCAGGGGATTCAAGAGACCCAGTACTTC | CASSQGIQETQYF
NA | TRBJ2-1 | TRBV6-1 | NA | TGTGCCAGCAGTGAACCCCCCTTTTTGAGGCAGGAGCAGTTCTTC | CASSEPPFLRQEQFF
few | TRBJ2-5 | TRBV19 | TRBD2 | TGTGCCAGTAGTCTTGCGGGAGCACAAGAGACCCAGTACTTC | CASSLAGAQETQYF
NA | TRBJ2-5 | TRBV28 | TRBD2 | TGTGCCACCCGATCCTCGGGAGGGCCGGGCCAAGAGACCCAGTACTTC | CATRSSGGPGQETQYF
NA | TRBJ2-6 | TRBV5-1 | NA | TGCGCCAGCAGCTTGGAGCCTCAGGTTGATGGGGCCAACGTCCTGACTTTC | CASSLEPQVDGANVLTF
NA | TRBJ2-1 | TRBV7-9 | TRBD2 | TGTGCCAGCAGCTTAACCCGAACCGGGAGGGCGCACAATGAGCAGTTCTTC | CASSLTRTGRAHNEQFF
NA | TRBJ2-7 | TRBV6-5 | TRBD2 | TGTGCCACATCCCGGGAGGGCGAGCAGTACTTC | CATSREGEQYF
NA | TRBJ1-1 | TRBV5-1 | TRBD1 | TGCGCCAGCAGCTTTAAGACAGGGGGCGCGGGATTAGAGACTGAAGCTTTCTTT | CASSFKTGGAGLETEAFF
NA | TRBJ2-7 | TRBV7-6 | NA | TGTGCCAGCAGCCGGACAGGGAGGGACTACGAGCAGTACTTC | CASSRTGRDYEQYF
NA | TRBJ2-3 | TRBV4-1 | NA | TGCGCCAGCAGCCAAGTCCTAGAAGATACGCAGTATTTT | CASSQVLEDTQYF
NA | TRBJ1-1 | TRBV6-5 | NA | TGTGCCAGCAGTTACTCCACAGGGAGGGGCACTGAAGCTTTCTTT | CASSYSTGRGTEAFF
NA | TRBJ2-5 | TRBV6-1 | NA | TGTGCCAGCCTCACCGGTGAGGTTATTAGAGAGACCCAGTACTTC | CASLTGEVIRETQYF
few | TRBJ1-1 | TRBV2 | TRBD1 | TGTGCCAGCAGTCAAGACAGGGGGCGGGACACTGAAGCTTTCTTT | CASSQDRGRDTEAFF
few | TRBJ2-4 | TRBV7-2 | NA | TGTGCCAGCAGCTTAGGGGAGGACATTCAGTACTTC | CASSLGEDIQYF
NA | TRBJ2-5 | TRBV7-9 | NA | TGTTCCAGCAGCCCGTGGGGGCTCCAAGAGACCCAGTACTTC | CSSSPWGLQETQYF
NA | TRBJ2-1 | TRBV19 | NA | TGTGCCAGTAGTATGGCAGGGGCCTACAATGAGCAGTTCTTC | CASSMAGAYNEQFF
NA | TRBJ2-1 | TRBV28 | TRBD2 | TGTGCCAGCAGTCCCCCCCGTAGCGGGGGCTACAATGAGCAGTTCTTC | CASSPPRSGGYNEQFF
few | TRBJ1-1 | TRBV2 | NA | TGTGCCAGCAGGTATACCATAAGGGGGACCACTGAAGCTTTCTTT | CASRYTIRGTTEAFF
NA | TRBJ2-7 | TRBV28 | TRBD1 | TGTGCCAGCGTAACCGGGACAGGGGGCGGGGAGCAGTACTTC | CASVTGTGGGEQYF
NA | TRBJ2-2 | TRBV2 | NA | TGTGCCAGCAGGGAGATTACTAGCACCGGGGAGCTGTTTTTT | CASREITSTGELFF
once | TRBJ1-1 | TRBV5-1 | NA | TGCGCCAGCAGCGTTGCAGGGTACGACACTGAAGCTTTCTTT | CASSVAGYDTEAFF
NA | TRBJ1-2 | TRBV7-9 | NA | TGTGCCAGCAGCTTAGGAGGTGAATATGGCTACACCTTC | CASSLGGEYGYTF
NA | TRBJ1-2 | TRBV21-1 | NA | TGTGCCAGCAGCAAAAAGGAGACAGGTCGACCTAACTATGGCTACACCTTC | CASSKKETGRPNYGYTF
NA | TRBJ2-3 | TRBV5-1 | NA | TGCGCCAGCAGCCTAGAAAACACAGATACGCAGTATTTT | CASSLENTDTQYF
NA | TRBJ2-7 | TRBV11-2 | TRBD2 | TGTGCCAGCAGCACCCGGCCCCGCGGGAGGGGCTCCTACGAGCAGTACTTC | CASSTRPRGRGSYEQYF
NA | TRBJ1-2 | TRBV28 | TRBD1 | TGTGCCAGCAGCGTGGGACAGGGGTATGGCTACACCTTC | CASSVGQGYGYTF
NA | TRBJ1-2 | TRBV29-1 | TRBD1 | TGCAGCGTGAGACAGGGGGGGTATGGCTACACCTTC | CSVRQGGYGYTF
NA | TRBJ1-2 | TRBV5-8 | NA | TGTGCCAGCAGCTTCCGAGATTTCGGCTACACCTTC | CASSFRDFGYTF
NA | TRBJ2-3 | TRBV27 | TRBD2 | TGTGCCAGCAGTTTTTACGGGGGGGTCACAGATACGCAGTATTTT | CASSFYGGVTDTQYF
NA | TRBJ2-1 | TRBV29-1 | NA | TGCAGCGTTGAAGGAGGGTCCTACAATGAGCAGTTCTTC | CSVEGGSYNEQFF
NA | TRBJ2-2 | TRBV12-5 | TRBD2 | TGTGCTAGTGGTTCTGACAGACTAGCGGGAGCTCTGGACACCGGGGAGCTGTTTTTT | CASGSDRLAGALDTGELFF
once | TRBJ2-7 | TRBV4-2 | NA | TGTGCCAGCAGCCATTCTTCAGGGGCGCTCGGGGAGCAGTACTTC | CASSHSSGALGEQYF
NA | TRBJ2-3 | TRBV25-1 | TRBD2 | TGTGCCAGCAGTCACGGACTAGCGGGAGGGCCTAGCACAGATACGCAGTATTTT | CASSHGLAGGPSTDTQYF